This T cell receptor (beta chain) originates from a study of T cells expressing NK-cell markers. The TCR beta cDNA came from 5'RACE template switching with UMIs. After re-calling the 5' RACE reads, TCRdb lists one entry per CDR3 protein, DNA absent. This sample contains under 200,000 distinct CDR3 sequences. The specimen was blood T cells: a sorted CD56 or NKG2C T cell subset, CD4+ or CD8+ T cells, or bulk PBMC T cells (not recorded which). The origin of this receptor is a woman aged 18 to 75 in good health.

CDR3 sequence: CASSVDGSGRLQDTQYF. The rearrangement uses TRBV9 and TRBJ2-3; checking the TCRdb D call of TRBD2 is not possible without DNA. The V gene's germline CDR1 is SGDLS and CDR2 YYNGEE. The CDR3 runs 17 residues.